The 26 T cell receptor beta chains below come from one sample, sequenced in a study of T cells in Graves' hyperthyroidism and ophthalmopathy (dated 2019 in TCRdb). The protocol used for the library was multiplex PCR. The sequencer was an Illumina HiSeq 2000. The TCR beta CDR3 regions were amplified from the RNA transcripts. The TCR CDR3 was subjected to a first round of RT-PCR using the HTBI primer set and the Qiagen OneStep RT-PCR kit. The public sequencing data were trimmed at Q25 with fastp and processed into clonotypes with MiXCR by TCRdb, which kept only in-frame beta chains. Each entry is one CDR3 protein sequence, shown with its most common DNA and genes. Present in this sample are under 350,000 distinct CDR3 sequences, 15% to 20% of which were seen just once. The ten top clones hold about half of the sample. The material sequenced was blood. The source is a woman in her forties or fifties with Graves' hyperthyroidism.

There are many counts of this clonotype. The CDR3 sequence: CASSLGDLRNTIYF. The CDR3, as DNA: TGCGCCAGCAGCCTTGGAGACCTTAGGAACACCATATATTTT. The gene calls are TRBV5-1 and TRBJ1-3; unclear D gene. Trimming took off 4 bases at V and 7 bases at J, with 15 bases between the two ends. CDR3 length: 14 residues. Looked up from germline, CDR1 is SGHRS and CDR2 is YFSETQ.

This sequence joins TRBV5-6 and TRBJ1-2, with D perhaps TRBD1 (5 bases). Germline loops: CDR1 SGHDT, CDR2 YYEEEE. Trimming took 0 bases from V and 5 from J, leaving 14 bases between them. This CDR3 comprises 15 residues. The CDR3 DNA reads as TGTGCCAGCAGCTTGGAAGGGGACGGGGGGTATGGCTACACCTTC. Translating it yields CASSLEGDGGYGYTF.

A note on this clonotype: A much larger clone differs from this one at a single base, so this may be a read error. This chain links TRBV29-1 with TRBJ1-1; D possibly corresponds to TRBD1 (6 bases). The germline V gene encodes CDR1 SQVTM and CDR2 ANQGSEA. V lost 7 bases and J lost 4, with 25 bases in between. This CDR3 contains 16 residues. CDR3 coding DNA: TGCAGCGCATCAGAACAGGGCTCCTTGGGCGGCACTGAAGCTTTCTTT. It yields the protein CSASEQGSLGGTEAFF.

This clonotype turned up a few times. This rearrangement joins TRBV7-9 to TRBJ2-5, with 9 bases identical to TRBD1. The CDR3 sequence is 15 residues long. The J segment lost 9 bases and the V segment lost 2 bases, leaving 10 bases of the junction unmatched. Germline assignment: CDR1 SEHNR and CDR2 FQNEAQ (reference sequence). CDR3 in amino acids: CASSLWGTGNIAQYF. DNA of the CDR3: TGTGCCAGCAGCTTATGGGGGACAGGGAACATTGCCCAGTACTTC.

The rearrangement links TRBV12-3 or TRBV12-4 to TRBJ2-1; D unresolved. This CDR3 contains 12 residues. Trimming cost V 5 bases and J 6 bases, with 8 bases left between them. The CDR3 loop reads CASSISINEQFF. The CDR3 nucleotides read TGTGCCAGCAGTATATCCATCAATGAGCAGTTCTTC.

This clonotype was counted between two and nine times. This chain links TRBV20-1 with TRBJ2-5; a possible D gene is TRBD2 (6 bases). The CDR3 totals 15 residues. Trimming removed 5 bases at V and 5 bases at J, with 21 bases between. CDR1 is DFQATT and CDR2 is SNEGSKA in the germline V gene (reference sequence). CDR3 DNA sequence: TGCAGTGCTCCCGGGGGACTCACCGCCCCTGAGACCCAGTACTTC. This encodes CSAPGGLTAPETQYF.

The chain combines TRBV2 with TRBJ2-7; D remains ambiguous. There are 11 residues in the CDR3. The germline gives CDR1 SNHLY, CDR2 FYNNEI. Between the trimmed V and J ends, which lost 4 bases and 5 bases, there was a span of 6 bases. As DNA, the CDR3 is TGTGCCAGCAGTGGGGATAACGAGCAGTACTTC. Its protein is CASSGDNEQYF.

The CDR3 DNA reads as TGCGCCAGCAGCCAAATTATTGGGGGGAAAGGCTACGAGCAGTACTTC. It translates to CASSQIIGGKGYEQYF. The rearrangement uses TRBV4-1 and TRBJ2-7; weak D call: TRBD2 (6 bases). From germline, CDR1 is MGHRA and CDR2 YSYEKL. The V end was cut by 2 bases, the J end by 3 bases, with 17 bases between. This CDR3 comprises 16 residues.

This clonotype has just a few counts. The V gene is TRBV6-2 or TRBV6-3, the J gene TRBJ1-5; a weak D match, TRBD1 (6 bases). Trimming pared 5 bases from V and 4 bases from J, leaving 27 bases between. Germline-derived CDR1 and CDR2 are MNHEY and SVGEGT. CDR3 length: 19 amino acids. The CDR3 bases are TGTGCCAGCAGTCCGGACAGTAAGGTACCTACGTGGGCTAATCAGCCCCAGCATTTT. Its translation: CASSPDSKVPTWANQPQHF.

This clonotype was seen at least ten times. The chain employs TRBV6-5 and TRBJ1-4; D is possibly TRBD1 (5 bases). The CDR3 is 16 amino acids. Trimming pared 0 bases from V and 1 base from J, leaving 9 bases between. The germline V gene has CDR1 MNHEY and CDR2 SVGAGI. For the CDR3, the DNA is TGTGCCAGCAGTTACTCGACGAGGGGAACTAATGAAAAACTGTTTTTT. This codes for CASSYSTRGTNEKLFF.

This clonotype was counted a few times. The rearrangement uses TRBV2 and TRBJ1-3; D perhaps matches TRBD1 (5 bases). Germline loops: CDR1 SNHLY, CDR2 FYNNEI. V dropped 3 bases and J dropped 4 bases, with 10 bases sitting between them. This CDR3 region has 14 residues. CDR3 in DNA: TGTGCCAGCAGTGAGTCGACAGACGGAAACACCATATATTTT. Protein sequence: CASSESTDGNTIYF.

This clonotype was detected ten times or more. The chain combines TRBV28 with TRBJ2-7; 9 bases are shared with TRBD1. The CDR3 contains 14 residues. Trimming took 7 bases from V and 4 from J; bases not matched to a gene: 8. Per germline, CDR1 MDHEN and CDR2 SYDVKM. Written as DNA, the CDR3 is TGTGCCAGCAAACCTCCCGGGACAGGGTACGAGCAGTACTTC. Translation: CASKPPGTGYEQYF.

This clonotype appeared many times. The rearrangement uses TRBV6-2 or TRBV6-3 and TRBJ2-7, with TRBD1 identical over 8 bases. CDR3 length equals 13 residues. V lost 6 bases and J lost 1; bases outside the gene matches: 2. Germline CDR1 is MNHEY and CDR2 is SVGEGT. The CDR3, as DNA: TGTGCCAGCAGGAGGACAGGGTCCTACGAGCAGTACTTC. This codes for CASRRTGSYEQYF.

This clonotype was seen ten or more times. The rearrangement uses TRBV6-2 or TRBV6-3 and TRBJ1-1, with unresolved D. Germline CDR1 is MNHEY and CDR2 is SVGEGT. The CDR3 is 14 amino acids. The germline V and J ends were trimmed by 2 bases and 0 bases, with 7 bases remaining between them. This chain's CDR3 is CASSYGVMNTEAFF. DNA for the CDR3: TGTGCCAGCAGTTACGGGGTGATGAACACTGAAGCTTTCTTT.

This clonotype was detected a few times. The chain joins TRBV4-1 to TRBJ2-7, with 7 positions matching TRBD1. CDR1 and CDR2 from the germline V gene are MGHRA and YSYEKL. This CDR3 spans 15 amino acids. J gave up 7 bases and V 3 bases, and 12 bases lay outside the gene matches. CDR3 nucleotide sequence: TGCGCCAGCAGCCAGGTAGACAGGGACCTGGGGGAGCAGTACTTC. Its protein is CASSQVDRDLGEQYF.

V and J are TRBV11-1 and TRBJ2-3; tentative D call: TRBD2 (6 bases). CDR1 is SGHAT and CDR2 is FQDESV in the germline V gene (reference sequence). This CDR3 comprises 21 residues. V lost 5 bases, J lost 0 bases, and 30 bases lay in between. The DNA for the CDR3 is TGTGCCAGCAGCCATCCCCCGACCACGCTACGGGACTCGCTAAGCACAGATACGCAGTATTTT. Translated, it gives CASSHPPTTLRDSLSTDTQYF.

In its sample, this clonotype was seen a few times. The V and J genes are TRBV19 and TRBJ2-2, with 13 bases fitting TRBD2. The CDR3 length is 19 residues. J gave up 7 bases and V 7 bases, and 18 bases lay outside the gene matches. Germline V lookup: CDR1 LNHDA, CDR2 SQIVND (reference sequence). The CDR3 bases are TGTGCCAGTACCATCACTAGCGGGAGGGCCCGGGCGAGTAGCGGGGAGCTGTTTTTT. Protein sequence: CASTITSGRARASSGELFF.

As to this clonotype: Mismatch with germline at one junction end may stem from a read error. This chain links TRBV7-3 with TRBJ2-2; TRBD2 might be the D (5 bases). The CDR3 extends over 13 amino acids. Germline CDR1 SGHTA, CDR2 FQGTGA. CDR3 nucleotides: TGTGCCAGCAGCTTAATCGGCACCGGGGAGCTGTCTTTT. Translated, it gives CASSLIGTGELSF. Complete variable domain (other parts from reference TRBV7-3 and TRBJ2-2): GAGVSQTPSNKVTEKGKYVELRCDPISGHTALYWYRQSLGQGPEFLIYFQGTGAADDSGLPNDRFFAVRPEGSVSTLKIQRTERGDSAVYLCASSLIGTGELSFGEGSRLTVL.

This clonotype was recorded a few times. CDR3 DNA sequence: TGCGCCAGCAGCTTGGCGACAGTGCTCACCGGGGAGCTGTTTTTT. The encoded protein is CASSLATVLTGELFF. J is TRBJ2-2 and V is TRBV5-1; tentatively, D is TRBD1 (5 bases). The CDR3 runs 15 residues. V was trimmed by 0 bases and J by 4 bases, leaving 10 bases between them. In germline, CDR1 is SGHRS, CDR2 YFSETQ. Complete variable domain (other parts from reference TRBV5-1 and TRBJ2-2): KAGVTQTPRYLIKTRGQQVTLSCSPISGHRSVSWYQQTPGQGLQFLFEYFSETQRNKGNFPGRFSGRQFSNSRSEMNVSTLELGDSALYLCASSLATVLTGELFFGEGSRLTVL.

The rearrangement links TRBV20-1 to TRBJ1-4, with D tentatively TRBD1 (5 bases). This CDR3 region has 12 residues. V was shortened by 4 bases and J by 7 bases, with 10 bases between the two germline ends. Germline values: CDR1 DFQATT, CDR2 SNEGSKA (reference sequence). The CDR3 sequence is CSAMTASEKLFF. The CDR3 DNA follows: TGCAGTGCTATGACAGCTTCTGAAAAACTGTTTTTT.

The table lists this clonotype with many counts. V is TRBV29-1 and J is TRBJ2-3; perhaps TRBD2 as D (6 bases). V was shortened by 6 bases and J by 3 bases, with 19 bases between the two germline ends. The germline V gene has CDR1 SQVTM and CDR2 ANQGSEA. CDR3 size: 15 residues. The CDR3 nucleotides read TGCAGCGTCCTCCCCGGAGGGTCTGCAACAGATACGCAGTATTTT. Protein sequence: CSVLPGGSATDTQYF.

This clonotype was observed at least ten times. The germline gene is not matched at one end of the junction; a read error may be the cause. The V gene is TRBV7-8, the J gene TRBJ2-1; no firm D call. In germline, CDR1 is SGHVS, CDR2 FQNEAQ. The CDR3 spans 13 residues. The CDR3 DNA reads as TGTGCCAGCAGCTTAGGCTCCAACAATGAGCAGTTCTTC. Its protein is CASSLGSNNEQFF.

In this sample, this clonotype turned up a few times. CDR3 DNA sequence: TGTGCCAGCAGTTACTCGGTGGTGGACGAGCAGTACTTC. Its protein is CASSYSVVDEQYF. The rearrangement links TRBV6-5 to TRBJ2-7; no clear D. Trimming pared 0 bases from V and 5 bases from J, leaving 8 bases between. This CDR3 has 13 amino acids. Germline V CDR1 and CDR2: MNHEY, SVGAGI.

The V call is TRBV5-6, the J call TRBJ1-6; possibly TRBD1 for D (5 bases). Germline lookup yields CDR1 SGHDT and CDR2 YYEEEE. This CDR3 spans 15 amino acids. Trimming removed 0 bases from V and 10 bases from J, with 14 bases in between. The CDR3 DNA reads TGTGCCAGCAGCTTGGTAGGGGCCCCCCCCTCACCCCTCCACTTT. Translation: CASSLVGAPPSPLHF.

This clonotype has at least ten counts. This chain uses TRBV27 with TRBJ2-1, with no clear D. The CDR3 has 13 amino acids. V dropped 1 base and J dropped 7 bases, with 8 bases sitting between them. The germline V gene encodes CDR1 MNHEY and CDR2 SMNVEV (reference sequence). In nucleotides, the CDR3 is TGTGCCAGCAGTTTATTTGTGGGGAATGAGCAGTTCTTC. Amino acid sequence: CASSLFVGNEQFF.

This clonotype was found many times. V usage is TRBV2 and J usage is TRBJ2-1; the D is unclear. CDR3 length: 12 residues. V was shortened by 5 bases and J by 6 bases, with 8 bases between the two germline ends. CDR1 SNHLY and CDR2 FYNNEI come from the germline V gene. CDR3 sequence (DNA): TGTGCCAGCAGTATGGGGTCCAATGAGCAGTTCTTC. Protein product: CASSMGSNEQFF.